This T cell receptor beta chain originates from a study of blood T cell repertoires in COVID-19 (dated by TCRdb to 2019 to 2021). Turning to the overall study: The collaborator samples originated in the United States, Italy and Spain and spanned the acute and convalescent phases of COVID-19. Samples were obtained from the ongoing ImmuneRACE study (first 160 participants) and from about 1,300 subjects provided by 6 global collaborators. Where HLA class I and class II types were available, the types were taken from metadata supplied by the sample provider, not from assay-based typing. The prospective study material was composed of cDNA or gDNA derived from T cells, B-cell-depleted T cells, or PBMCs. Deeply sampled blood TCRbeta repertoires from subjects exposed to, actively infected with, or recovered from COVID-19 were included in the dataset. The repertoires were made available in a free public database intended to serve as a resource for research on the immune response to SARS-CoV-2. Sample metadata almost always included a de-identified subject ID, COVID-19 status, age in years and sex. General study outcomes and caveats: How much clinical and demographic metadata was included differed by source and by participant, and the metadata was provided uncurated.

Relative to germline, V is missing 8 bases and J is missing 5 bases, with 7 bases of the junction outside any gene match. CDR1 and CDR2 (KGHSH, LQKENI) derive from the germline V gene. There are 13 amino acids in the CDR3, from cysteine to phenylalanine inclusive. Solely the CDR3 DNA is kept, with 39 bases framed from the first base. In the prospective study, participants were 18 to 89 years old, resided in about 25 geographic areas of the United States, and were enrolled through a virtual design. In the prospective study, cohorts were assigned on the basis of participant-reported clinical history obtained from a screening survey and a study questionnaire. For ImmuneRACE Cohort 3, a participant was defined as recovered based on two consecutive negative NP/OP PCR tests, clearance by a healthcare professional, or resolution of symptoms. In the prospective study, mobile phlebotomists collected whole blood, serum and a nasopharyngeal or oropharyngeal swab from each participant. Prospective study participants could optionally give additional blood draws and questionnaires over an approximately two-month period. Prospective study blood samples were shipped either frozen or at room temperature before DNA extraction.

TCRbeta CDR3 regions were amplified from genomic DNA by means of the immunoSEQ Assay, a bias-controlled multiplex PCR. As for how the authors treated the data: The number of nucleated cells in each sample was estimated from the amplification of reference gene primers within the assay. Sequence reads were collapsed and filtered to measure the absolute abundance of every unique TCRbeta CDR3 rearrangement. For each sample, productive Simpson clonality was calculated as the square root of Simpson's diversity index over productive rearrangements. The table comes from immuneACCESS by way of TCRdb, which keeps in-frame sequences with V and J called. Part of the clones is missing from these tables; in studies checked, under half for an unresolved V gene and the rest for unknown reasons. V, J and clone size derive from that table, while D and trimming were established from the DNA sequence. Present in this sample are about 470,000 clones, around 90% of which were seen just once. About 0.7% of the sample is in the top ten clones.

To note about this clone: Its antigen is currently not known. One base away there is no much larger clone; base qualities are not given.

The receptor was isolated from a woman between 18 and 29 years old who had recovered from COVID-19. Rearrangement joined TRBV18 to TRBJ2-7; 9 nucleotides in the junction match TRBD2. Material for sequencing was PBMCs or T cells enriched from blood (not recorded which). The sequence in DNA is TGTGCCAGCAGCGCGGGGGGGGTCGACGAGCAGTACTTC. It translates as CASSAGGVDEQYF.